These T cell receptor beta chains were read from a single sample in a study of T cells in Graves' hyperthyroidism and ophthalmopathy. TCRdb re-called the multiplex PCR reads with MiXCR, one entry per CDR3 protein. Among fewer than 850,000 distinct CDR3 sequences listed, about 18% were seen once. The specimen was blood. The receptors stem from a man aged 45-60 years with Graves' hyperthyroidism. Both conserved end residues are part of each CDR3. Each record gives: D gene, CDR3 length, clone size, V gene, J gene, CDR3 protein, CDR3 DNA. D genes are given only for firm matches. Size values are once, few and many counts, or a class for expanded clones, and some rows have none.

D gene: TRBD2
CDR3 length: 18
clone size: .
V gene: TRBV4-1
J gene: TRBJ2-3
CDR3 protein: CASSRETERELGTDTQYF
CDR3 DNA: TGCGCCAGCAGCCGGGAGACCGAGCGGGAGTTGGGCACAGATACGCAGTATTTT

D gene: .
CDR3 length: 13
clone size: .
V gene: TRBV20-1
J gene: TRBJ1-5
CDR3 protein: CSARVEGDQPQHF
CDR3 DNA: TGCAGTGCTCGGGTGGAGGGAGATCAGCCCCAGCATTTT

D gene: .
CDR3 length: 13
clone size: many
V gene: TRBV28
J gene: TRBJ1-4
CDR3 protein: CASYEGTNEKLFF
CDR3 DNA: TGTGCCAGCTACGAGGGGACTAATGAAAAACTGTTTTTT

D gene: TRBD2
CDR3 length: 15
clone size: few
V gene: TRBV6-2/TRBV6-3
J gene: TRBJ2-1
CDR3 protein: CASKYGVRREHEQFF
CDR3 DNA: TGTGCCTCTAAATACGGGGTTCGGCGGGAGCATGAGCAGTTCTTC

D gene: TRBD1
CDR3 length: 14
clone size: many
V gene: TRBV12-3/TRBV12-4
J gene: TRBJ1-5
CDR3 protein: CASRPSGGVQPQHF
CDR3 DNA: TGTGCCAGCAGGCCCTCAGGGGGAGTACAGCCCCAGCATTTT

D gene: .
CDR3 length: 12
clone size: .
V gene: TRBV30
J gene: TRBJ1-3
CDR3 protein: CAWIRDGYTIYF
CDR3 DNA: TGTGCCTGGATCAGGGATGGATACACCATATATTTT

D gene: .
CDR3 length: 16
clone size: .
V gene: TRBV28
J gene: TRBJ1-5
CDR3 protein: CASRRDGRYSNQPQHF
CDR3 DNA: TGTGCCAGCAGGCGCGACGGACGCTATAGCAATCAGCCCCAGCATTTT

D gene: TRBD1
CDR3 length: 15
clone size: few
V gene: TRBV19
J gene: TRBJ1-5
CDR3 protein: CASSVTGGKGQPQHF
CDR3 DNA: TGTGCCAGTAGTGTCACAGGGGGCAAAGGTCAGCCCCAGCATTTT

D gene: .
CDR3 length: 18
clone size: .
V gene: TRBV5-1
J gene: TRBJ1-4
CDR3 protein: CASSLGTRGFGTNEKLFF
CDR3 DNA: TGCGCCAGCAGCCTCGGGACCAGGGGTTTCGGAACTAATGAAAAACTGTTTTTT

D gene: TRBD1
CDR3 length: 17
clone size: .
V gene: TRBV11-2
J gene: TRBJ2-3
CDR3 protein: CASSLGQGATSRDTQYF
CDR3 DNA: TGTGCCAGCAGCCTGGGACAGGGGGCTACTAGTAGAGATACGCAGTATTTT

D gene: TRBD2
CDR3 length: 17
clone size: .
V gene: TRBV10-3
J gene: TRBJ2-7
CDR3 protein: CAISEGNLAGVLYEQYF
CDR3 DNA: TGTGCCATCAGTGAGGGTAACCTAGCGGGAGTGTTATACGAGCAGTACTTC

D gene: .
CDR3 length: 17
clone size: many
V gene: TRBV7-3
J gene: TRBJ2-2
CDR3 protein: CASSPSPSRRNTGELFF
CDR3 DNA: TGTGCCAGCAGCCCATCCCCGTCCAGGAGGAACACCGGGGAGCTGTTTTTT

D gene: TRBD1
CDR3 length: 14
clone size: few
V gene: TRBV29-1
J gene: TRBJ1-4
CDR3 protein: CSVHQGDKGEKLFF
CDR3 DNA: TGCAGCGTTCACCAGGGGGATAAGGGTGAAAAACTGTTTTTT

D gene: .
CDR3 length: 15
clone size: many
V gene: TRBV9
J gene: TRBJ2-3
CDR3 protein: CASSFDPDSTDTQYF
CDR3 DNA: TGTGCCAGCAGCTTTGACCCGGACTCTACAGATACGCAGTATTTT

D gene: .
CDR3 length: 15
clone size: many
V gene: TRBV25-1
J gene: TRBJ2-5
CDR3 protein: CASTPRHAGDETQYF
CDR3 DNA: TGTGCCAGCACCCCCCGACACGCTGGTGACGAGACCCAGTACTTC

D gene: .
CDR3 length: 14
clone size: .
V gene: TRBV27
J gene: TRBJ2-7
CDR3 protein: CASKLTGSPHEQYF
CDR3 DNA: TGTGCCAGCAAGTTAACTGGGTCCCCCCACGAGCAGTACTTC

D gene: .
CDR3 length: 14
clone size: .
V gene: TRBV18
J gene: TRBJ2-3
CDR3 protein: CASSPEGPTDTQYF
CDR3 DNA: TGTGCCAGCTCACCAGAGGGGCCCACAGATACGCAGTATTTT

D gene: TRBD1
CDR3 length: 16
clone size: few
V gene: TRBV14
J gene: TRBJ1-1
CDR3 protein: CASSQADRVRGAEAFF
CDR3 DNA: TGTGCCAGCAGCCAAGCCGACAGGGTGAGAGGCGCTGAAGCTTTCTTT

D gene: TRBD1
CDR3 length: 14
clone size: many
V gene: TRBV11-2
J gene: TRBJ2-1
CDR3 protein: CASSFGTDYNEQFF
CDR3 DNA: TGTGCCAGCAGCTTTGGGACAGACTACAATGAGCAGTTCTTC

D gene: .
CDR3 length: 15
clone size: many
V gene: TRBV28
J gene: TRBJ2-7
CDR3 protein: CASSLSLKGGYEQYF
CDR3 DNA: TGTGCCAGCAGTTTAAGTCTCAAGGGGGGCTACGAGCAGTACTTC

D gene: .
CDR3 length: 13
clone size: many
V gene: TRBV12-3/TRBV12-4
J gene: TRBJ1-3
CDR3 protein: CASSYRDGNTIYF
CDR3 DNA: TGTGCCAGCAGCTATAGGGACGGAAACACCATATATTTT

D gene: .
CDR3 length: 14
clone size: .
V gene: TRBV2
J gene: TRBJ1-2
CDR3 protein: CASSPQGREAGYTF
CDR3 DNA: TGTGCCAGCAGTCCTCAGGGGCGAGAAGCCGGCTACACCTTC

D gene: .
CDR3 length: 16
clone size: .
V gene: TRBV5-4
J gene: TRBJ2-2
CDR3 protein: CASSLVGGSNTGELFF
CDR3 DNA: TGTGCCAGCAGCTTGGTTGGGGGCTCGAACACCGGGGAGCTGTTTTTT

D gene: TRBD1
CDR3 length: 14
clone size: few
V gene: TRBV3-1
J gene: TRBJ1-2
CDR3 protein: CASSQPGQGAGYTF
CDR3 DNA: TGTGCCAGCAGCCAACCGGGACAGGGGGCAGGCTACACCTTC

D gene: .
CDR3 length: 15
clone size: .
V gene: TRBV28
J gene: TRBJ2-2
CDR3 protein: CASTPGSLNTGELFF
CDR3 DNA: TGTGCCAGCACCCCGGGATCACTGAACACCGGGGAGCTGTTTTTT

D gene: .
CDR3 length: 13
clone size: many
V gene: TRBV11-3
J gene: TRBJ2-7
CDR3 protein: CASSLYNSYEQYF
CDR3 DNA: TGTGCCAGCAGCTTATACAACTCCTACGAGCAGTACTTC

D gene: .
CDR3 length: 16
clone size: many
V gene: TRBV12-3/TRBV12-4
J gene: TRBJ2-1
CDR3 protein: CASRFDQPSSYNEQFF
CDR3 DNA: TGTGCCAGCAGGTTTGACCAGCCTAGCTCCTACAATGAGCAGTTCTTC

D gene: .
CDR3 length: 13
clone size: many
V gene: TRBV7-9
J gene: TRBJ1-2
CDR3 protein: CASSLDKSYGYTF
CDR3 DNA: TGTGCCAGCAGCTTAGACAAAAGCTATGGCTACACCTTC

D gene: .
CDR3 length: 13
clone size: .
V gene: TRBV24-1
J gene: TRBJ1-1
CDR3 protein: CATKDSLGTEAFF
CDR3 DNA: TGTGCCACCAAGGACAGCCTTGGCACTGAAGCTTTCTTT

D gene: .
CDR3 length: 11
clone size: .
V gene: TRBV6-1
J gene: TRBJ2-1
CDR3 protein: CASTHEVEQFF
CDR3 DNA: TGTGCCAGCACCCACGAGGTTGAGCAGTTCTTC

D gene: TRBD1
CDR3 length: 16
clone size: .
V gene: TRBV19
J gene: TRBJ1-5
CDR3 protein: CASSISPGGAGQPQHF
CDR3 DNA: TGTGCCAGTAGTATATCTCCAGGGGGCGCGGGTCAGCCCCAGCATTTT

D gene: .
CDR3 length: 13
clone size: few
V gene: TRBV29-1
J gene: TRBJ1-5
CDR3 protein: CSVAGGRDQPQHF
CDR3 DNA: TGCAGCGTTGCCGGTGGGAGAGATCAGCCCCAGCATTTT

D gene: TRBD2
CDR3 length: 17
clone size: many
V gene: TRBV12-5
J gene: TRBJ2-1
CDR3 protein: CASGLTRGLERVNEQFF
CDR3 DNA: TGTGCTAGTGGTTTAACGAGGGGACTAGAGAGGGTGAATGAGCAGTTCTTC

D gene: TRBD2
CDR3 length: 11
clone size: many
V gene: TRBV29-1
J gene: TRBJ2-7
CDR3 protein: CSGASGTEQYF
CDR3 DNA: TGCAGCGGGGCTAGCGGGACGGAGCAGTACTTC

D gene: TRBD2
CDR3 length: 15
clone size: many
V gene: TRBV27
J gene: TRBJ2-7
CDR3 protein: CASSLTSGKRDEQYF
CDR3 DNA: TGTGCCAGCAGTCTGACTAGCGGGAAGCGGGACGAGCAGTACTTC

D gene: .
CDR3 length: 14
clone size: many
V gene: TRBV20-1
J gene: TRBJ1-4
CDR3 protein: CSASQTYMGEKLFF
CDR3 DNA: TGCAGTGCTTCCCAGACATATATGGGCGAAAAACTGTTTTTT

D gene: .
CDR3 length: 16
clone size: .
V gene: TRBV19
J gene: TRBJ2-1
CDR3 protein: CASSPGRHGYYNGQFF
CDR3 DNA: TGTGCCAGTTCGCCCGGGAGACATGGGTATTATAATGGGCAGTTCTTC

D gene: TRBD1
CDR3 length: 15
clone size: .
V gene: TRBV7-3
J gene: TRBJ2-7
CDR3 protein: CASSLPGTGDYEQYF
CDR3 DNA: TGTGCCAGCAGCTTACCCGGGACAGGGGACTACGAGCAGTACTTC

D gene: .
CDR3 length: 14
clone size: few
V gene: TRBV7-3
J gene: TRBJ2-7
CDR3 protein: CASSLVGRSYEQYF
CDR3 DNA: TGTGCCAGCAGCTTAGTGGGAAGGTCCTACGAGCAGTACTTC

D gene: .
CDR3 length: 16
clone size: many
V gene: TRBV20-1
J gene: TRBJ2-3
CDR3 protein: CSALPGWGHITDTQYF
CDR3 DNA: TGCAGTGCCCTACCCGGTTGGGGCCATATCACAGATACGCAGTATTTT

D gene: TRBD1
CDR3 length: 14
clone size: .
V gene: TRBV20-1
J gene: TRBJ2-3
CDR3 protein: CSAGDRGSTDTQYF
CDR3 DNA: TGCAGTGCGGGGGACAGGGGTAGCACAGATACGCAGTATTTT

D gene: TRBD1
CDR3 length: 15
clone size: many
V gene: TRBV12-3/TRBV12-4
J gene: TRBJ2-7
CDR3 protein: CASRPDRASSYEQYF
CDR3 DNA: TGTGCCAGCAGACCCGACAGGGCAAGCTCCTACGAGCAGTACTTC